Each of the 2 T cell receptor beta chains below was sequenced from the same sample in a study of OX40 agonist ivuxolimab in advanced cancers. Sequencing was performed with immunoSEQ multiplex PCR; in TCRdb, only in-frame clones are kept and a portion is missing. This sample has about 69,000 clones; 87% occur once, and the top ten carry about 2.5%. Specimen: CD4+ or CD8+ T cells sorted from blood, collected in a trial of the OX40 agonist ivuxolimab. These receptors all stem from an adult with an advanced solid tumor such as melanoma, head and neck, liver or kidney cancer.

The rearrangement links TRBV29-1 to TRBJ2-7; D is unresolved. The CDR3 loop spans 11 amino acids. Trimming took 6 bases from V and 4 from J, leaving 10 bases between them. Germline V gene lookup returns CDR1 SQVTM and CDR2 ANQGSEA. CDR3 DNA sequence: TGCAGCGTAGGCAGTGGGTACGAGCAGTACTTC. Its protein is CSVGSGYEQYF.

The chain joins TRBV29-1 to TRBJ1-2, with D perhaps matching TRBD1 (6 bases). V lost 2 bases, J lost 0 bases, and 10 bases lay in between. The CDR3 contains 14 residues. Germline CDR1 is SQVTM and CDR2 is ANQGSEA. CDR3 DNA sequence: TGCAGCGTTGAAAAACAGGGCGCTAACTATGGCTACACCTTC. As protein: CSVEKQGANYGYTF.